What follows is one T cell receptor (beta chain) and its context. Its antigen is still unknown. The PCR ran on 60 Vbeta and 13 Jbeta primers. This table comes from immunoSEQ multiplex PCR, and its TCRdb copy is limited to in-frame clones, with some not included. The repertoire shows roughly 78,000 clones; the top ten hold about 0.83%. The entry originates in a study of cytomegalovirus exposure and HLA in healthy donors. Whole-study findings and limits: Later work found that TCR association rates differed between HLA loci; DRB1 had the most and HLA-C the fewest. The majority of TCR sequences were rare, yet some public TCRs appeared in many donors.

In germline, CDR1 is KGHSH, CDR2 LQKENI. This CDR3 has 13 residues. V trimming: 3 bases; J trimming: 3 bases; junction bases outside the gene matches: 2. The V and J genes are TRBV18 and TRBJ2-7; the match to TRBD2 covers 7 bases. The receptor's source is a boy aged 5-17 years in good health and CMV-seronegative. Sequencing was done on a sample of PBMCs. In DNA form, the CDR3 reads TGTGCCAGCTCACCGGGAGGGTACTACGAGCAGTACTTC. The encoded protein is CASSPGGYYEQYF. Looking up the rest from reference TRBV18 and TRBJ2-7 gives the full variable domain: NAGVMQNPRHLVRRRGQEARLRCSPMKGHSHVYWYRQLPEEGLKFMVYLQKENIIDESGMPKERFSAEFPKEGPSILRIQQVVRGDSAAYFCASSPGGYYEQYFGPGTRLTVT.